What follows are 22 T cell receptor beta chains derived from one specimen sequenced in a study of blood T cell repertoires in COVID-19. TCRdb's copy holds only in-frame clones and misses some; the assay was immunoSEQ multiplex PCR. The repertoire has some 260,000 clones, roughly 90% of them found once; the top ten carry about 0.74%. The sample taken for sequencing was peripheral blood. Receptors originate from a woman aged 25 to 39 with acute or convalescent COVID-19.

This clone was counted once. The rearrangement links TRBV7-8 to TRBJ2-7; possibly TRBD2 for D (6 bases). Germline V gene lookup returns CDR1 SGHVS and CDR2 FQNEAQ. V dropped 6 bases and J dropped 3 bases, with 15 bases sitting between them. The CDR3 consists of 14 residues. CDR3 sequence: CASRKEAGNYEQYF. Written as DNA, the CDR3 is TGTGCCAGCAGAAAGGAGGCGGGAAACTACGAGCAGTACTTC.

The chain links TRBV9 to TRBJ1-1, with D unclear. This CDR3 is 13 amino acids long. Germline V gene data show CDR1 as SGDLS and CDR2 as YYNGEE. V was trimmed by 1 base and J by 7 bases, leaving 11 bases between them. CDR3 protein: CASSVLDGDEAFF. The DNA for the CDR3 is TGTGCCAGCAGCGTACTAGACGGAGATGAAGCTTTCTTT.

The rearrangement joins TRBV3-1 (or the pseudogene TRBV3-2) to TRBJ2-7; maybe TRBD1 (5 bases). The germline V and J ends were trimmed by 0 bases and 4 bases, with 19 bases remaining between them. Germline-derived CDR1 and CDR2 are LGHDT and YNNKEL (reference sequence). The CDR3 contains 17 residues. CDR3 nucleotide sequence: TGTGCCAGCAGCCAAGAGGGGCCGAGGAGTACCCTTTACGAGCAGTACTTC. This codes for CASSQEGPRSTLYEQYF.

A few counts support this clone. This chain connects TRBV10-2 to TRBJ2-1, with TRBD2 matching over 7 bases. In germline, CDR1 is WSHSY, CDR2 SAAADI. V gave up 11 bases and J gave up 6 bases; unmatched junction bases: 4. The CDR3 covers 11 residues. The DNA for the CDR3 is TGCGCCGCGGGCGGGAGCAATGAGCAGTTCTTC. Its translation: CAAGGSNEQFF.

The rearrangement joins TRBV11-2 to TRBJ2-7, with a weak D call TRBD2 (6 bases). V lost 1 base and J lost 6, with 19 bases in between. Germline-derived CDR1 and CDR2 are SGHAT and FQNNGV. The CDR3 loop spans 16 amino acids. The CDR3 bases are TGTGCCAGCAGCTTAGCCGAACTAGCCCTAGACCGCGAGCAGTACTTC. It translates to CASSLAELALDREQYF.

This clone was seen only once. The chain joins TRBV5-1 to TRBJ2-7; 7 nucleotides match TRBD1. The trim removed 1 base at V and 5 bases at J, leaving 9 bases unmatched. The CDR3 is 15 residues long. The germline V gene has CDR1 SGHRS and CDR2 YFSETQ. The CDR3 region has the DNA TGCGCCAGCAGCTTGCAAGGGACAGAGGGTCACGAGCAGTACTTC. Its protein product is CASSLQGTEGHEQYF.

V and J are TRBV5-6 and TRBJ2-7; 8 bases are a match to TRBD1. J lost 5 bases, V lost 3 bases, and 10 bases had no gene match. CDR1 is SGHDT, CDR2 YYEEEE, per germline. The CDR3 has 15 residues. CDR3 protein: CASSSMDRVKNEQYF. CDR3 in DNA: TGTGCCAGCAGCTCCATGGACAGGGTTAAGAACGAGCAGTACTTC.

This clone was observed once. The CDR3: CASSLNPGMNTEAFF. The CDR3 region has the DNA TGTGCCAGCAGCTTAAATCCGGGGATGAACACTGAAGCTTTCTTT. V usage is TRBV5-6 and J usage is TRBJ1-1, with D unresolved. V shed 2 bases and J shed 0 bases, with 11 bases lying between them. CDR3 size: 15 residues. Germline CDR1 and CDR2: SGHDT and YYEEEE.

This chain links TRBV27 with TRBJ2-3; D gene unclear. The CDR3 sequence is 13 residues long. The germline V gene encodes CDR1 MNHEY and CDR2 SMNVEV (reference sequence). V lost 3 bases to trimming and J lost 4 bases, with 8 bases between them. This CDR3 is CASSFRVSDTQYF. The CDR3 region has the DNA TGTGCCAGCAGTTTCCGGGTCTCAGATACGCAGTATTTT.

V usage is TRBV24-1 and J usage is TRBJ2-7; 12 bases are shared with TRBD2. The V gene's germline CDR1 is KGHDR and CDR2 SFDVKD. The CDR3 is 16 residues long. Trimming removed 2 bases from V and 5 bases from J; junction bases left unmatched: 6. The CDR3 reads CATSDSTSGRTHEQYF. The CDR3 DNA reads TGTGCCACCAGTGATTCCACTAGCGGGAGGACTCACGAGCAGTACTTC.

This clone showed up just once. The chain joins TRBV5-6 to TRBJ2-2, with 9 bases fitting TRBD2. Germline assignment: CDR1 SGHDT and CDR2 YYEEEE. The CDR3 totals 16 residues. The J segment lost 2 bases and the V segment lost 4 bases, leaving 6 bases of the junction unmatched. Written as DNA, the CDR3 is TGTGCCAGCAGCGAAGGACTAGCGCTAAACACCGGGGAGCTGTTTTTT. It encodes CASSEGLALNTGELFF.

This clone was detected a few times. Written as DNA, the CDR3 is TGCAGCGTTGAGGCACGACAGAACACCGGGGAGCTGTTTTTT. Residues: CSVEARQNTGELFF. The gene calls are TRBV29-1 and TRBJ2-2; no clear D gene. Germline CDR1 and CDR2: SQVTM and ANQGSEA. V shed 3 bases and J shed 1 base, with 9 bases lying between them. CDR3 length: 14 amino acids.

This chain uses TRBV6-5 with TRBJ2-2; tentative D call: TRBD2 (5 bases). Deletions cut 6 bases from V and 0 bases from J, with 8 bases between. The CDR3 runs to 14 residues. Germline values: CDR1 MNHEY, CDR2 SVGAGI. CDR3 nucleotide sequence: TGTGCCAGCAGGGTTAGCGCGAACACCGGGGAGCTGTTTTTT. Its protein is CASRVSANTGELFF.

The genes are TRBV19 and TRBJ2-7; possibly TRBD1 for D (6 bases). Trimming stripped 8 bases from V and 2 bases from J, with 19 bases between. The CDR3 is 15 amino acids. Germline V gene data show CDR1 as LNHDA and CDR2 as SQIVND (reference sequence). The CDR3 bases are TGTGCCAGTTGCCCTCGGGACACCCCGGCCTACGAGCAGTACTTC. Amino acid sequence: CASCPRDTPAYEQYF.

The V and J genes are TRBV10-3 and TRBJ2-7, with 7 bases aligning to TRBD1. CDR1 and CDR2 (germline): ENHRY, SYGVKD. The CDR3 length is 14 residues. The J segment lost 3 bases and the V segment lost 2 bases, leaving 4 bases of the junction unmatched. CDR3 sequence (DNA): TGTGCCATCAGTGAGCCTAGACAGGGCTACGAGCAGTACTTC. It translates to CAISEPRQGYEQYF.

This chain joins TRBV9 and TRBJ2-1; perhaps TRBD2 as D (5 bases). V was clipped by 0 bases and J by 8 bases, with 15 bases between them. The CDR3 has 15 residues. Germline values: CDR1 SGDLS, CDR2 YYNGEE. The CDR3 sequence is CASSVEGDRADEQFF. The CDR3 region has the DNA TGTGCCAGCAGCGTAGAGGGAGATCGGGCGGATGAGCAGTTCTTC.

The CDR3 DNA follows: TGTGCCAGCAGCTTAGAACTCGCGGGAGGGAACAATGAGCAGTTCTTC. Its translation is CASSLELAGGNNEQFF. The chain has TRBV11-2 and TRBJ2-1; 9 bases map to TRBD2. There are 16 residues in the CDR3. Germline CDR1 SGHAT, CDR2 FQNNGV. The junction had 5 bases not matched to a gene; V was cut back by 0 bases and J by 5 bases.

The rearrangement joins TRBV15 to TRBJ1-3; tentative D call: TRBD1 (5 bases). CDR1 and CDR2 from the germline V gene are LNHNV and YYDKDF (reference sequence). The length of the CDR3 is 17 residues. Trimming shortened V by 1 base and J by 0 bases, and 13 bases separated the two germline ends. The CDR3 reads CATSRGFGTGSGNTIYF. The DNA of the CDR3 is TGTGCCACCAGCAGAGGATTCGGGACTGGCTCTGGAAACACCATATATTTT.

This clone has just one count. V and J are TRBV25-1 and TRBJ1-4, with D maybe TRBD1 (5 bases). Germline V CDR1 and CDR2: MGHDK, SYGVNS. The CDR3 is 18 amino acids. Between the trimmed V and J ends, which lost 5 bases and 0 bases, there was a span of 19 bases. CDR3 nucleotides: TGTGCCAGCAGTCTAACCCGGCAGGGACTCGCAACTAATGAAAAACTGTTTTTT. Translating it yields CASSLTRQGLATNEKLFF. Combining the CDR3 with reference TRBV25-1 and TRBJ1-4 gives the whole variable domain EADIYQTPRYLVIGTGKKITLECSQTMGHDKMYWYQQDPGMELHLIHYSYGVNSTEKGDLSSESTVSRIRTEHFPLTLESARPSHTSQYLCASSLTRQGLATNEKLFFGSGTQLSVL.

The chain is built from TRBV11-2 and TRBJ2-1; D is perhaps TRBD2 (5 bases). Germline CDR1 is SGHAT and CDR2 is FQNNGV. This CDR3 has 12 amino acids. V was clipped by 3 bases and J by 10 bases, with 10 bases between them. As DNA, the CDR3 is TGTGCCAGCAGCTTCCTAGCCTACGAGCAGTTCTTC. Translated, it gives CASSFLAYEQFF.

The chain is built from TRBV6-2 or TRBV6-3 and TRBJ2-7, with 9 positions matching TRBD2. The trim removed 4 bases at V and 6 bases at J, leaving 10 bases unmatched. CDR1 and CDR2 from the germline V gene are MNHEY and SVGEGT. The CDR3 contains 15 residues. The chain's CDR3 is CASSSLSRTSAEQYF. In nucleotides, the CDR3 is TGTGCCAGCAGTTCTCTCTCCCGGACTAGCGCCGAGCAGTACTTC.

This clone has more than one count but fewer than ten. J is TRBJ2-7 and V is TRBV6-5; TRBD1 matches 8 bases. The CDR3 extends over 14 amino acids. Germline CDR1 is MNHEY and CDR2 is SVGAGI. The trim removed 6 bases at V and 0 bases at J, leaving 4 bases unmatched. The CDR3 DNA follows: TGTGCCAGCAGACGGGGACAGGCCTCCTACGAGCAGTACTTC. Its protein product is CASRRGQASYEQYF.